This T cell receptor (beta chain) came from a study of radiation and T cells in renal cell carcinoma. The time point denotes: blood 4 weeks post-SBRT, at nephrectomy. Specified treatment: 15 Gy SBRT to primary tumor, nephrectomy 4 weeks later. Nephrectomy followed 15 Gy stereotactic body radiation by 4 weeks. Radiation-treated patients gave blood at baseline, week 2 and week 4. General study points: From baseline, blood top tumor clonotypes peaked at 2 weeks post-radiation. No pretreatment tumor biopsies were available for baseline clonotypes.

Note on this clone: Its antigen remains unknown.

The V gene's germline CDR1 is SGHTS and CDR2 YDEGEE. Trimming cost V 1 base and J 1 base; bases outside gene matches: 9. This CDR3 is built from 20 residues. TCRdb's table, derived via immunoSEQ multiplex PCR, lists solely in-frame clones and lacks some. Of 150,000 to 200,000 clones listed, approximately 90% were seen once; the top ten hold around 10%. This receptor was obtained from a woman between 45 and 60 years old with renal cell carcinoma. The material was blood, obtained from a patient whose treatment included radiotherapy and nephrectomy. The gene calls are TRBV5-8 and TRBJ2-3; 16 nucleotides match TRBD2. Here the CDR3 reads CASSLWGLAGGHRGTDTQYF. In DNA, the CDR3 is TGTGCCAGCAGCTTGTGGGGACTAGCGGGGGGGCATCGCGGCACAGATACGCAGTATTTT.